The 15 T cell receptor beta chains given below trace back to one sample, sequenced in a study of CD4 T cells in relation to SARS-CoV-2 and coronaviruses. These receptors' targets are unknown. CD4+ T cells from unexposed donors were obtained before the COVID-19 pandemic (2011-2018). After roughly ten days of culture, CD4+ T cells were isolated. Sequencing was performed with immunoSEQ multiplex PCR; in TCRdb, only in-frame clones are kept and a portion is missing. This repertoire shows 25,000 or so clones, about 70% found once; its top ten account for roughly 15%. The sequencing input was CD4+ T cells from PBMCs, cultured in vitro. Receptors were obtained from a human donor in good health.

CDR3 sequence: CSVDWSNTEAFF. As DNA, the CDR3 is TGCAGCGTTGACTGGTCGAACACTGAAGCTTTCTTT. V usage is TRBV29-1 and J usage is TRBJ1-1; D ambiguous. V lost 3 bases to trimming and J lost 1 base, with 6 bases between them. From germline, CDR1 is SQVTM and CDR2 ANQGSEA. This CDR3 comprises 12 residues.

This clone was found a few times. This CDR3 is CASSQGAQGGYTF. The CDR3 nucleotides read TGTGCCAGCAGCCAGGGGGCTCAGGGCGGCTACACCTTC. V gene TRBV7-9 combines with J gene TRBJ1-2; 8 positions agree with TRBD1. Germline V gene data show CDR1 as SEHNR and CDR2 as FQNEAQ (reference sequence). The V and J ends lost 5 bases and 8 bases, in that order; junction bases with no gene match: 7. This CDR3 has 13 residues.

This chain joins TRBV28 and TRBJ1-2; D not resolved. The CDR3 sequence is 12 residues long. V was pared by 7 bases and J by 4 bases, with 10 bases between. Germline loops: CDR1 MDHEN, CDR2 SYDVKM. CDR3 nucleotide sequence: TGTGCCAGCATTAAGGATGGCTATGGCTACACCTTC. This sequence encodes CASIKDGYGYTF.

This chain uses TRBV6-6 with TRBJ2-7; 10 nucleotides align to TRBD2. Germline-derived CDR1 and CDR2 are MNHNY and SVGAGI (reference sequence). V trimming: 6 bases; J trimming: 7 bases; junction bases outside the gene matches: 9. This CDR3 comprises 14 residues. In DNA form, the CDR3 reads TGTGCCAGCAGCAGGACTAGCGGATCTCAAGAGCAGTACTTC. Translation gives CASSRTSGSQEQYF.

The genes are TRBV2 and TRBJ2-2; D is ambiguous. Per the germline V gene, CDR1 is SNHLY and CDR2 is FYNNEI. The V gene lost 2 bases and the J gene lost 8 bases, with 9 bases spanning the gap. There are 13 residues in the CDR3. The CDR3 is CASSEIRAGELFF. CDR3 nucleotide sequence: TGTGCCAGCAGTGAAATTAGGGCGGGGGAGCTGTTTTTT.

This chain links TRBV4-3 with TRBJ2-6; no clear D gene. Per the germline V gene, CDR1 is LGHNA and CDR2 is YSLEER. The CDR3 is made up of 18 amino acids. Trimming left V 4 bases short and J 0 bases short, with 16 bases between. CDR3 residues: CASSPYWTAASGANVLTF. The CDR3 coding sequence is TGCGCCAGCAGCCCTTATTGGACGGCCGCCTCTGGGGCCAACGTCCTGACTTTC.

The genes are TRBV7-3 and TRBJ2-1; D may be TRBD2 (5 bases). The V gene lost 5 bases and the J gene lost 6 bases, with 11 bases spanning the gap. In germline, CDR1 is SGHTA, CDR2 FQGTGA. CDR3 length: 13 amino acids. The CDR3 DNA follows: TGTGCCAGCAGCCCCGGTGCGGGCAATGAGCAGTTCTTC. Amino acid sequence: CASSPGAGNEQFF.

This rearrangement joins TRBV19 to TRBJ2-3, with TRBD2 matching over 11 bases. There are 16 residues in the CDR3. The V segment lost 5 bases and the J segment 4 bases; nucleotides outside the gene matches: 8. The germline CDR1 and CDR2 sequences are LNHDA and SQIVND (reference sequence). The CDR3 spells CASSVSSGGGADTQYF. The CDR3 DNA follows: TGTGCCAGTAGTGTTAGTAGCGGGGGGGGTGCAGATACGCAGTATTTT.

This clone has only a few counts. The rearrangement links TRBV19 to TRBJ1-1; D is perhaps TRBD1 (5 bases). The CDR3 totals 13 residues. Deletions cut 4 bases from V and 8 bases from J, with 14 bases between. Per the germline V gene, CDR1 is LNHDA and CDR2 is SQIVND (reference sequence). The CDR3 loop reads CASSTLRRGEAFF. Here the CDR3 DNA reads TGTGCCAGTAGTACCCTACGACGGGGGGAAGCTTTCTTT. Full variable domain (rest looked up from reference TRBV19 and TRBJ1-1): DGGITQSPKYLFRKEGQNVTLSCEQNLNHDAMYWYRQDPGQGLRLIYYSQIVNDFQKGDIAEGYSVSREKKESFPLTVTSAQKNPTAFYLCASSTLRRGEAFFGQGTRLTVV.

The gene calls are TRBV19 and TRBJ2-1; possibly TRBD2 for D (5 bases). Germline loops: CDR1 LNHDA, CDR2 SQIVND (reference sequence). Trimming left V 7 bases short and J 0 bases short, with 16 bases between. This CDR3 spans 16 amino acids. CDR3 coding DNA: TGTGCCAGTACTCCCACGCGGACTTTCTCCTACAATGAGCAGTTCTTC. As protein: CASTPTRTFSYNEQFF. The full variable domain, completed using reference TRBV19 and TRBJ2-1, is DGGITQSPKYLFRKEGQNVTLSCEQNLNHDAMYWYRQDPGQGLRLIYYSQIVNDFQKGDIAEGYSVSREKKESFPLTVTSAQKNPTAFYLCASTPTRTFSYNEQFFGPGTRLTVL.

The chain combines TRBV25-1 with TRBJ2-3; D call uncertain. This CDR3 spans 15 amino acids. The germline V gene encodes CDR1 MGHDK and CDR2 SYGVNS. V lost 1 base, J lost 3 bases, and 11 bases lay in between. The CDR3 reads CASSESRPSTDTQYF. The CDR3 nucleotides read TGTGCCAGCAGTGAATCCAGACCATCTACAGATACGCAGTATTTT.

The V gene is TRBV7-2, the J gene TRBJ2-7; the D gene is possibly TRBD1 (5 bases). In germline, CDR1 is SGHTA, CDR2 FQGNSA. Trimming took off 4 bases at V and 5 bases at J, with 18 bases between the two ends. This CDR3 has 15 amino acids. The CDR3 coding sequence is TGTGCCAGCAGCTCCCAGGGCGAACGCCTACACGAGCAGTACTTC. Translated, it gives CASSSQGERLHEQYF. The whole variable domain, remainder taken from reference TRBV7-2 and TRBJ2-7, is GAGVSQSPSNKVTEKGKDVELRCDPISGHTALYWYRQSLGQGLEFLIYFQGNSAPDKSGLPSDRFSAERTGGSVSTLTIQRTQQEDSAVYLCASSSQGERLHEQYFGPGTRLTVT.

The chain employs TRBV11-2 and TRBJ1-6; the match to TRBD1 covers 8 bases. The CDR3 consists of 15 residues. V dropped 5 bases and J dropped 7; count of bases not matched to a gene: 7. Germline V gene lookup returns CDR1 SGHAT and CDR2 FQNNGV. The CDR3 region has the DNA TGTGCCAGCAGCCAGACAGGGGATCAAAATTCACCCCTCCACTTT. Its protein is CASSQTGDQNSPLHF.

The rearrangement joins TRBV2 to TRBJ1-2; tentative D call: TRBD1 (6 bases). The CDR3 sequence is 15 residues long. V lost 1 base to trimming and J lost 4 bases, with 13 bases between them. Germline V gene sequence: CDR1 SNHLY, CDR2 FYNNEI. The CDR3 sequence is CASSEVFGQIYGYTF. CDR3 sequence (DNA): TGTGCCAGCAGTGAAGTCTTCGGACAGATCTATGGCTACACCTTC. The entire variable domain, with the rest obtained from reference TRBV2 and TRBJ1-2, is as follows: EPEVTQTPSHQVTQMGQEVILRCVPISNHLYFYWYRQILGQKVEFLVSFYNNEISEKSEIFDDQFSVERPDGSNFTLKIRSTKLEDSAMYFCASSEVFGQIYGYTFGSGTRLTVV.

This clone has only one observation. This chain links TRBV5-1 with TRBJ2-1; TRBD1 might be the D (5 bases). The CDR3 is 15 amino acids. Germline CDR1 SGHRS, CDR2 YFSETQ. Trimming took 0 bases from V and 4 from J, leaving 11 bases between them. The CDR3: CASSLEGANYNEQFF. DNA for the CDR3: TGCGCCAGCAGCTTGGAAGGGGCAAATTACAATGAGCAGTTCTTC.